Reported below is one T cell receptor beta chain. These data come from a study of CD8 T cells in Susac syndrome. CDR3 length: 15 amino acids. The germline CDR1 and CDR2 sequences are SGHRS and YFSETQ. The V end lost 3 bases, the J end lost 1 base, and 11 bases lay between the germline ends. RNA totalling about 0.45 to 1 ug underwent reverse transcription with random hexamers. TCR beta CDR3 was amplified by immunoSEQ multiplex PCR. This amplification extended across 54 Vbeta and 13 Jbeta segments. TCRdb passed the immunoSEQ multiplex PCR reads through MiXCR, listing each CDR3 protein once. The table lists fewer than 250,000 distinct CDR3 sequences, roughly 92% of them singletons.

V and J are TRBV5-1 and TRBJ1-5; D is unclear. The TCR sequence derives from a human donor in good health. The sequencing input was CD4+ T cells from PBMCs. CDR3 residues: CASSSGGLSNQPQHF. The CDR3 region has the DNA TGCGCCAGCAGCTCGGGAGGGTTAAGCAATCAGCCCCAGCATTTT. Full variable domain (outside the CDR3, taken from reference TRBV5-1 and TRBJ1-5): KAGVTQTPRYLIKTRGQQVTLSCSPISGHRSVSWYQQTPGQGLQFLFEYFSETQRNKGNFPGRFSGRQFSNSRSEMNVSTLELGDSALYLCASSSGGLSNQPQHFGDGTRLSIL.